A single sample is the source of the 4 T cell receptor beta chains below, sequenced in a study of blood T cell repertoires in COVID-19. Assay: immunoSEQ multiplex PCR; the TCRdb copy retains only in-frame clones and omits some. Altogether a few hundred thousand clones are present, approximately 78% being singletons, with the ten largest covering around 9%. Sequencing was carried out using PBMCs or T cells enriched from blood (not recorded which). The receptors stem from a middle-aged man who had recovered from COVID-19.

The CDR3 DNA sequence: TGTGCCAGCTCACCCGGGACTAGCGGGGGCTACAATGAGCAGTTCTTC. This sequence encodes CASSPGTSGGYNEQFF. This chain links TRBV18 with TRBJ2-1, with TRBD2 matching over 14 bases. The length of the CDR3 is 16 residues. CDR1 KGHSH and CDR2 LQKENI come from the germline V gene. V lost 3 bases, J lost 3 bases, and 1 base stayed unmatched.

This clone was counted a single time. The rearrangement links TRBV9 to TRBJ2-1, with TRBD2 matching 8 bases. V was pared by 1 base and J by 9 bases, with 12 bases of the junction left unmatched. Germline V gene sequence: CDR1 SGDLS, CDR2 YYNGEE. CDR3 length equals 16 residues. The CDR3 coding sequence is TGTGCCAGCAGCGTACGAAGCGGGAGCTCCTTAGGTGAGCAGTTCTTC. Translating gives CASSVRSGSSLGEQFF.

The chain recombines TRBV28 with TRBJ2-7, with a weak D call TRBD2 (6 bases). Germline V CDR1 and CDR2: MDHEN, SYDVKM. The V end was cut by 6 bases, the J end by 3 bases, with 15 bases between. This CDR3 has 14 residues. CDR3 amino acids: CASRPPGLDYEQYF. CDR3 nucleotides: TGTGCCAGCAGACCCCCGGGACTTGACTACGAGCAGTACTTC.

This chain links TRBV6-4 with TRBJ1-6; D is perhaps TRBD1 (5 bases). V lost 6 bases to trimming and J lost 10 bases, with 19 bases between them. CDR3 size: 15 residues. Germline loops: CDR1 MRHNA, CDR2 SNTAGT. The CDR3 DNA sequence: TGTGCCAGCAGAGACGACAGAACGCTAGTGTCACCCCTCCACTTT. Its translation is CASRDDRTLVSPLHF.